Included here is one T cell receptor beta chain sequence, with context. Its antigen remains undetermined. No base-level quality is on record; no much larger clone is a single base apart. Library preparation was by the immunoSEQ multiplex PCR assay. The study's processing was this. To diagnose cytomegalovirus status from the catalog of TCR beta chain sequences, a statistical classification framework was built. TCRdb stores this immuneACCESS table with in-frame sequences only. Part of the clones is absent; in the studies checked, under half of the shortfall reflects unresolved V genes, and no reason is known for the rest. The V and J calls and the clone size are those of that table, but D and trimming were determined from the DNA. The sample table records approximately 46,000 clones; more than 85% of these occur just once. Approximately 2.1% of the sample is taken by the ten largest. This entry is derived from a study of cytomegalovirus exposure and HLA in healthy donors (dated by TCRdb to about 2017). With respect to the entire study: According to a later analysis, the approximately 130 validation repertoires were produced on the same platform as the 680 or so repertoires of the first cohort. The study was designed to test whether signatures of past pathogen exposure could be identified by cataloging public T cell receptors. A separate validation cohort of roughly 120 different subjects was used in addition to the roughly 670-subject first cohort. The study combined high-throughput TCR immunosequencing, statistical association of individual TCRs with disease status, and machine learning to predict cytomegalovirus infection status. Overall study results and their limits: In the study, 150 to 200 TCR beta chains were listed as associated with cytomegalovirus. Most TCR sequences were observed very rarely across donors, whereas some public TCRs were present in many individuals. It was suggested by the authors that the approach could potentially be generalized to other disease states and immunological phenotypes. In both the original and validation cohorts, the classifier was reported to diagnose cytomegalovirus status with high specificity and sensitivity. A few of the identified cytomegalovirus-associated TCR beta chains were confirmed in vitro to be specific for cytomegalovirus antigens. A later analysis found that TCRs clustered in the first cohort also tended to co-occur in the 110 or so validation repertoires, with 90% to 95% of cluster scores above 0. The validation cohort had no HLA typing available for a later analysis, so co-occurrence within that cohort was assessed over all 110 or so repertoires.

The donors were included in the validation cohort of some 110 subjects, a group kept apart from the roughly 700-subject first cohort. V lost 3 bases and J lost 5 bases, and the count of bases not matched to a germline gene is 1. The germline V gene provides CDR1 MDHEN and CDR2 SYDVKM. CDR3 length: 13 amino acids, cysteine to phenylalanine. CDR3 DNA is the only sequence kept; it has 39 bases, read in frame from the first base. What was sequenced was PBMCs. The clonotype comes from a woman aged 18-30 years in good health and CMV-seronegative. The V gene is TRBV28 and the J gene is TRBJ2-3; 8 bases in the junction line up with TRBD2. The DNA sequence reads TGTGCCAGCAGTTTCGGGGGGGAAGATACGCAGTATTTT. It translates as CASSFGGEDTQYF.